This T cell receptor beta chain is drawn from a study of T-cell memory formation after mild COVID-19. Study results and limitations: Day 15 to 85 contracting clones showed balanced CD4/CD8; day 15 to 37 expanders favored CD4+. A subset of responding clones appeared in pre-infection memory, suggesting cross-reactive memory joined.

Germline CDR1 and CDR2: SEHNR and FQNEAQ (reference sequence). The CDR3 is 15 residues long. V lost 3 bases to trimming and J lost 2 bases, with 11 bases between them. cDNA libraries for TCR alpha and TCR beta, carrying sample barcodes and UMIs, came from 5'RACE with constant-segment primers. TCRdb passed the 5' RACE reads through MiXCR, listing each CDR3 protein once. This table has fewer than 250,000 distinct CDR3 sequences, around 27% appearing once. There are a few counts of this clonotype. Its antigen is undetermined. The chain uses TRBV7-9 and TRBJ1-5; D remains ambiguous. Sequencing was carried out using PBMCs or a T cell subset sorted from them (not recorded which). This clonotype originated in an adult woman who had mild COVID-19 (a few samples of this study predate the infection). Cell type and time point are not known. This CDR3 is CASSFGITGNQPQHF. Written as DNA, the CDR3 is TGTGCCAGCAGCTTTGGTATAACTGGCAATCAGCCCCAGCATTTT. Based on the CDR3 plus reference TRBV7-9 and TRBJ1-5, the full variable domain is DTGVSQNPRHKITKRGQNVTFRCDPISEHNRLYWYRQTLGQGPEFLTYFQNEAQLEKSRLLSDRFSAERPKGSFSTLEIQRTEQGDSAMYLCASSFGITGNQPQHFGDGTRLSIL.